This T cell receptor (beta chain) was sequenced in a study of post-analysis software for immune sequencing data. Background on the study: Recorded subtypes: relapsing-remitting, secondary progressive, progressive-relapsing; some patients unannotated. Study observations and caveats: TRBV5-6, TRBV5-1 and TRBV20-1 belonged to a set of roughly 5 TRBV segments that were more frequent in patients than controls. Compared with controls, patients showed significantly lower normalized Chao1 diversity.

Prepared libraries of TCR beta cDNA carried unique molecular identifiers. Via MiXCR, TCRdb re-called the PCR reads, giving one row per CDR3 protein. The table has about 500,000 distinct CDR3 sequences, nearly 45% seen once; the top ten hold over 10%. V shed 2 bases and J shed 1 base, with 11 bases lying between them. The CDR3 runs to 16 residues. Germline-derived CDR1 and CDR2 are SGHTA and FQGTGA. About this clonotype itself: The antigen is not known.

The clonotype was recovered from a girl aged 10-17 years with multiple sclerosis. The genes are TRBV7-3 and TRBJ2-2; no definite D call. Sequencing was carried out using blood. The CDR3 bases are TGTGCCAGCAGCTTAGTTAGCCCTAAGAACACCGGGGAGCTGTTTTTT. It translates to CASSLVSPKNTGELFF.